The TCR beta chain described here comes from a study of T cells in Graves' hyperthyroidism and ophthalmopathy. Amplified TCR beta CDR3 regions derived from RNA transcripts. Using the HTBI primer set, a first-round RT-PCR was run on the TCR CDR3. TCRdb re-called the multiplex PCR reads through MiXCR, storing one row per CDR3 protein. Altogether a few hundred thousand distinct CDR3 sequences are present, 17% being singletons, with the ten largest covering under 20%. The CDR3 consists of 13 residues. Germline V gives CDR1 MDHEN, CDR2 SYDVKM. Regarding this clonotype: The germline gene is not matched at one end of the junction; a read error may be the cause.

Sample: blood. This TCR came from a woman aged 18-29 years with Graves' ophthalmopathy. The chain joins TRBV28 to TRBJ1-1; 7 bases line up with TRBD1. The CDR3 here is CASSLARGTEVFF. The CDR3 nucleotides read TGTGCCAGCAGTTTGGCCAGGGGGACTGAAGTTTTCTTT.